Listed here are 9 T cell receptor beta chains from one sample, sequenced in a study of blood T cell repertoires in COVID-19. Clones were read by immunoSEQ multiplex PCR, and TCRdb kept only the in-frame ones, dropping some. The sample includes 84,000 or so clones, approximately 75% of them seen just once. Sequencing was carried out using peripheral blood. Receptors were obtained from a human donor in a cohort sampled during active COVID-19.

V and J are TRBV3-1 (or the pseudogene TRBV3-2) and TRBJ1-1, with 10 nucleotides matching TRBD1. After removal of 6 bases from V and 0 bases from J, the junction contained 7 bases not matched to a gene. There are 16 residues in the CDR3. CDR1 and CDR2 (germline): LGHDT, YNNKEL (reference sequence). The CDR3 DNA reads as TGTGCCAGCAGGCAGTCCGGGACAGGGGTGAACACTGAAGCTTTCTTT. Translation gives CASRQSGTGVNTEAFF.

The chain joins TRBV9 to TRBJ1-3; 8 bases match TRBD1. Looked up from germline, CDR1 is SGDLS and CDR2 is YYNGEE. CDR3 length: 16 amino acids. V shed 6 bases, J shed 0 bases, and the junction held 8 bases outside the gene matches. The CDR3 nucleotides are TGTGCCAGCACCACAGGGGGATTTATCTCTGGAAACACCATATATTTT. It is translated as CASTTGGFISGNTIYF. The full variable domain, completed using reference TRBV9 and TRBJ1-3, is DSGVTQTPKHLITATGQRVTLRCSPRSGDLSVYWYQQSLDQGLQFLIQYYNGEERAKGNILERFSAQQFPDLHSELNLSSLELGDSALYFCASTTGGFISGNTIYFGEGSWLTVV.

The chain combines TRBV7-2 with TRBJ2-2; 10 nucleotides match TRBD2. CDR1 is SGHTA, CDR2 FQGNSA, per germline. V lost 1 base and J lost 4; bases outside the gene matches: 6. CDR3 length: 17 amino acids. The CDR3 region has the DNA TGTGCCAGCAGCTTAGGCCTAGCGGGGGCCTTCACCGGGGAGCTGTTTTTT. Translated: CASSLGLAGAFTGELFF.

The rearrangement uses TRBV3-1 (or the pseudogene TRBV3-2) and TRBJ2-7; a possible D gene is TRBD2 (7 bases). This CDR3 spans 13 amino acids. V was clipped by 4 bases and J by 6 bases, with 13 bases between them. Germline lookup yields CDR1 LGHDT and CDR2 YNNKEL (reference sequence). Here the CDR3 reads CASSLYREGEQYF. The CDR3 DNA reads TGTGCCAGCAGCCTCTACAGGGAGGGCGAGCAGTACTTC.

The CDR3 loop is CAWSVAVPNSPLHF. CDR3 DNA: TGTGCCTGGAGTGTTGCAGTTCCTAATTCACCCCTCCACTTT. The genes are TRBV30 and TRBJ1-6; D unclear. Germline V gives CDR1 GTSNPN, CDR2 SVGIG (reference sequence). Trimming removed 0 bases at V and 6 bases at J, with 9 bases between. This CDR3 is built from 14 residues.

This clone has only one observation. This chain uses TRBV12-3 or TRBV12-4 with TRBJ1-4; D unclear. The CDR3 loop spans 12 amino acids. Trimming shortened V by 2 bases and J by 8 bases, and 6 bases separated the two germline ends. The DNA for the CDR3 is TGTGCCAGCAGTTTACGGGTAGAAAAACTGTTTTTT. Translated: CASSLRVEKLFF.

The gene calls are TRBV9 and TRBJ2-7; 7 bases are shared with TRBD2. This CDR3 spans 15 amino acids. Germline-derived CDR1 and CDR2 are SGDLS and YYNGEE. The junction had 9 bases not matched to a gene; V was cut back by 4 bases and J by 2 bases. DNA for the CDR3: TGTGCCAGCAGCCGCGGGGCGGGGGAAGCCTACGAGCAGTACTTC. Amino acid sequence: CASSRGAGEAYEQYF.

This chain uses TRBV29-1 with TRBJ2-3; D is undetermined. The germline V gene has CDR1 SQVTM and CDR2 ANQGSEA. This CDR3 is 14 amino acids long. Trimming took 3 bases from V and 3 from J, leaving 13 bases between them. CDR3 amino acids: CSVDTFVRTDTQYF. The DNA for the CDR3 is TGCAGCGTTGACACCTTCGTGCGAACAGATACGCAGTATTTT.

As to this clone: Different DNA sequences within this sample yield the same CDR3. The chain combines TRBV29-1 with TRBJ1-4; D remains ambiguous. The germline gives CDR1 SQVTM, CDR2 ANQGSEA. This CDR3 is built from 12 residues. The V gene lost 2 bases and the J gene lost 6 bases, with 7 bases spanning the gap. CDR3 region: CSVETGDEKLFF. In nucleotides, the CDR3 is TGCAGCGTTGAAACCGGGGATGAAAAACTGTTTTTT. The variable domain in full, completed from reference TRBV29-1 and TRBJ1-4, reads SAVISQKPSRDICQRGTSLTIQCQVDSQVTMMFWYRQQPGQSLTLIATANQGSEATYESGFVIDKFPISRPNLTFSTLTVSNMSPEDSSIYLCSVETGDEKLFFGSGTQLSVL.